This entry is about one TCR beta chain. Its antigen remains unknown. The CDR3 is made up of 18 amino acids. With 2 bases removed from V and 2 bases from J, the gap between germline ends came to 22 bases. CDR1 is MNHEY and CDR2 is SVGEGT in the germline V gene. Semi-nested PCR with Nested Universal Primer A followed constant-region reverse priming of full-length variable regions. TCRdb reprocessed the 5' RACE reads with MiXCR, giving one entry per CDR3 protein. The sample contains 50,000 to 80,000 distinct CDR3 sequences, around a fifth of which appear only once. Notes on the study in general: Greatest tumor Treg TCR overlap was with tumor naive CD4+ cells. Tumor memory CD4+ T cell TCR gene usage clustered with blood and lymph node memory CD4+ cells and lymph node naive CD4+ cells.

The receptor was derived from a female donor with breast cancer. The chain links TRBV6-2 or TRBV6-3 to TRBJ2-7; weak D call: TRBD2 (6 bases). Sequencing was carried out using memory CD4+ T cells sorted from a lymph node. As for subset: memory CD4+ T cells, CD4+CD45RO+CD25-. CDR3: CASSYPAPGLLTAYEQYF. DNA for the CDR3: TGTGCCAGCAGTTACCCCGCCCCGGGACTTCTAACGGCCTACGAGCAGTACTTC.